This T cell receptor beta chain is drawn from a study of CDR3 diversity in severe acne. About this clonotype: A much more abundant neighbour one base away suggests this may be a read error.

Each CDR3 protein is one row after TCRdb ran MiXCR on the PCR reads. This sample has approximately 90,000 distinct CDR3 sequences, with over 45% found just once. The germline V and J ends were trimmed by 8 bases and 4 bases, with 14 bases remaining between them. Per germline, CDR1 LNHNV and CDR2 YYDKDF (reference sequence). CDR3 length equals 13 residues. This chain joins TRBV15 and TRBJ1-1, with D uncertain. The sample comprised blood. The receptor was derived from a male donor in good health, serving as a control. For the CDR3, the DNA is TGTGCCACCGAACAAACGGGAGGCACTGAAGCTTTCTTT. Protein product: CATEQTGGTEAFF.